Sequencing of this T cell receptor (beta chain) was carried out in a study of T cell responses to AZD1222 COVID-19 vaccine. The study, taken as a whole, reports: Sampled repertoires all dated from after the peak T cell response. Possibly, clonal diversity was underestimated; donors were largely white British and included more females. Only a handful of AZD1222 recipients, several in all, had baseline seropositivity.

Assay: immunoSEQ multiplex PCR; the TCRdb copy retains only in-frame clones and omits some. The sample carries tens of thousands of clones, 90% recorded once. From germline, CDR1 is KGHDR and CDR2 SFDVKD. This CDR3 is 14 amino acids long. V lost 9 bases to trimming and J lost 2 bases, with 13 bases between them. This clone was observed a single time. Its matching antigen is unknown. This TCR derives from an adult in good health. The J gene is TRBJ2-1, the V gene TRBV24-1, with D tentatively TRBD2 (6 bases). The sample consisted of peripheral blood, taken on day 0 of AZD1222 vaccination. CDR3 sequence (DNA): TGTGCCACCGGCCGGGAGAACGCCTACAATGAGCAGTTCTTC. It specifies CATGRENAYNEQFF.